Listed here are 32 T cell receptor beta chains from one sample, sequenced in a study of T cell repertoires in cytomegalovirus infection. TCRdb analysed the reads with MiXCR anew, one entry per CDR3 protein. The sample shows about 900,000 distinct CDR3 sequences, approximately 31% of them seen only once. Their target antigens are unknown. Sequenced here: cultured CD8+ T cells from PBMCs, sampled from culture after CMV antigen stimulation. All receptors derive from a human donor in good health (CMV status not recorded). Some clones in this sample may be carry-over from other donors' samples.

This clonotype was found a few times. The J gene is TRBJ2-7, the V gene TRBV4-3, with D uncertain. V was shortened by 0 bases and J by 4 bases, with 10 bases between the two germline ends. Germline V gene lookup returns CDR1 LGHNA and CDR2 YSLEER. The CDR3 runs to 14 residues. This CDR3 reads CASSQEGGLYEQYF. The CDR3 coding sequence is TGCGCCAGCAGCCAAGAGGGCGGTTTATACGAGCAGTACTTC.

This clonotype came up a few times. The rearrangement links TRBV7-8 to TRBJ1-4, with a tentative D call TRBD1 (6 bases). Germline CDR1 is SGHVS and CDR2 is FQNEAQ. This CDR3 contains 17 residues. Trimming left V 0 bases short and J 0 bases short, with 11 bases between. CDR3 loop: CASSLARQAATNEKLFF. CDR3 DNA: TGTGCCAGCAGCTTAGCGCGACAGGCTGCAACTAATGAAAAACTGTTTTTT.

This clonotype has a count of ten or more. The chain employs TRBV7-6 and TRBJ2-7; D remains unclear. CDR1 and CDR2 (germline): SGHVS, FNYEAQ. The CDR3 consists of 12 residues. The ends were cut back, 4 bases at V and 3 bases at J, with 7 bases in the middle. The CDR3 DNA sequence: TGTGCCAGCAGCTATTCTGACTACGAGCAGTACTTC. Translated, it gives CASSYSDYEQYF.

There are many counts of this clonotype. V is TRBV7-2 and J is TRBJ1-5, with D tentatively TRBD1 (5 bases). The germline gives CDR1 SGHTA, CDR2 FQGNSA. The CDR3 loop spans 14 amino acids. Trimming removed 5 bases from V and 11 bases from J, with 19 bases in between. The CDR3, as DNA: TGTGCCAGCAGCCCGGACAAAGCTTTAGGGACCCAGCATTTT. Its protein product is CASSPDKALGTQHF.

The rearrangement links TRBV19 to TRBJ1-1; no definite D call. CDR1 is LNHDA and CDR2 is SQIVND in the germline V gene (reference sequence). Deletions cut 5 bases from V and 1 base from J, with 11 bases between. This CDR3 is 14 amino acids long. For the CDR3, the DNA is TGTGCCAGTAGTTCCGGTCCGGCGAACACTGAAGCTTTCTTT. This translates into CASSSGPANTEAFF.

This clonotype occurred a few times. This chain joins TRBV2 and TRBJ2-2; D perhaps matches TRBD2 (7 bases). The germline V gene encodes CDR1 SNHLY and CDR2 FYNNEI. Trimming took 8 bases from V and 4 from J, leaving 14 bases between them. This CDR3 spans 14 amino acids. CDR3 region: CASPGGAGTGELFF. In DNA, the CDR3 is TGTGCCAGCCCGGGGGGCGCAGGCACCGGGGAGCTGTTTTTT.

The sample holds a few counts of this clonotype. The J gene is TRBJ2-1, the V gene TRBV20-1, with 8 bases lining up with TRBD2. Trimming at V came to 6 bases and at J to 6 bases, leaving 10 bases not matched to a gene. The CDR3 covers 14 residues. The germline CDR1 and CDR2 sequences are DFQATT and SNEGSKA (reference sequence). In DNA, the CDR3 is TGCAGTGCCAGTTCGGGGGGGCGCGTCAATGAGCAGTTCTTC. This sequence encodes CSASSGGRVNEQFF.

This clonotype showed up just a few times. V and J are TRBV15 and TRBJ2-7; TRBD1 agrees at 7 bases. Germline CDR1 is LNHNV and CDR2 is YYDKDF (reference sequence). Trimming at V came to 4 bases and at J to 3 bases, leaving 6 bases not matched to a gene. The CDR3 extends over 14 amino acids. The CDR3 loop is CATSKTGQIYEQYF. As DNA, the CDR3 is TGTGCCACCAGCAAGACGGGACAGATCTACGAGCAGTACTTC.

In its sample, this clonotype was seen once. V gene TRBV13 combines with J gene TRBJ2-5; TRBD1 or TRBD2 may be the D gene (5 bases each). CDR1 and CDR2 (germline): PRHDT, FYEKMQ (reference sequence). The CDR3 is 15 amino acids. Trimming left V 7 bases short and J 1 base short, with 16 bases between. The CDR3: CASTSLGTAQETQYF. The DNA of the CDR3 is TGTGCCAGCACAAGCTTGGGGACGGCCCAAGAGACCCAGTACTTC.

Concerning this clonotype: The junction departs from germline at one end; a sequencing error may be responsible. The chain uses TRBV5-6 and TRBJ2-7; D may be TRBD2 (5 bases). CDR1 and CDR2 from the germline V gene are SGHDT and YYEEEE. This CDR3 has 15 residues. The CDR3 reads CASTLAGFDSYEQYF. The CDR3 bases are TGTGCCAGCACCTTGGCGGGTTTCGACTCCTACGAGCAGTACTTC.

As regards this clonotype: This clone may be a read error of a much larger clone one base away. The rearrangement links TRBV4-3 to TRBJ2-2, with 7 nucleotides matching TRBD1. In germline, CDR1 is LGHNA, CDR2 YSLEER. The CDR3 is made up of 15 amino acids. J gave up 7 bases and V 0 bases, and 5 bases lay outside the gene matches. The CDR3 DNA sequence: TGCGCCAGCAGCCAAGACAGGGGGTCTATCGGGGAGCTGTTTTTT. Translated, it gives CASSQDRGSIGELFF.

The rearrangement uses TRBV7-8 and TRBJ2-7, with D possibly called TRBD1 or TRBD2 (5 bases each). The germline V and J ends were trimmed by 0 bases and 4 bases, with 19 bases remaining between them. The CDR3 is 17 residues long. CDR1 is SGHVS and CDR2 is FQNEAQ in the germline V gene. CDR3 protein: CASSLAGDGTRKYEQYV. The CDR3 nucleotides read TGTGCCAGCAGCTTAGCCGGGGACGGGACGAGGAAGTACGAGCAGTACGTC.

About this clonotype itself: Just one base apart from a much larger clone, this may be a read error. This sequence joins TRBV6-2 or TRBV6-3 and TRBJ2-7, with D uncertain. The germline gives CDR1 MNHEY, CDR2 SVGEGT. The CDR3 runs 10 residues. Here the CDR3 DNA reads TGTGTCAGCAGTTCCTACGAGCAGTACGTC. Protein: CVSSSYEQYV.

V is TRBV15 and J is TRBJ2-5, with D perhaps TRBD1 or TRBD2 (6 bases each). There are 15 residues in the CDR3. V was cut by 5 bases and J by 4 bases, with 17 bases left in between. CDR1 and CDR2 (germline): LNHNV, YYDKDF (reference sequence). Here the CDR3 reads CATSLFGGSGETQYF. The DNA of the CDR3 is TGTGCCACCAGCCTATTCGGGGGCTCAGGAGAGACCCAGTACTTC.

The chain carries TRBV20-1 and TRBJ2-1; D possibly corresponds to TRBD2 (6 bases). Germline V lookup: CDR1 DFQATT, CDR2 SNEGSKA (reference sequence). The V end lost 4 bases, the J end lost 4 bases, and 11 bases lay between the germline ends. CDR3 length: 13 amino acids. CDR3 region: CSAKRRAYNEQFF. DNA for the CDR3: TGCAGTGCTAAAAGGAGGGCTTACAATGAGCAGTTCTTC.

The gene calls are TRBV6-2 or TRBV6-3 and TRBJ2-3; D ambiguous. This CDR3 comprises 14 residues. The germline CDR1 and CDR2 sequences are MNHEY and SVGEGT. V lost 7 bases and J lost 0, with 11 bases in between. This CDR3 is CASIHPDSTDTQYF. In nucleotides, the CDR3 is TGTGCCAGCATCCATCCGGACAGCACAGATACGCAGTATTTT.

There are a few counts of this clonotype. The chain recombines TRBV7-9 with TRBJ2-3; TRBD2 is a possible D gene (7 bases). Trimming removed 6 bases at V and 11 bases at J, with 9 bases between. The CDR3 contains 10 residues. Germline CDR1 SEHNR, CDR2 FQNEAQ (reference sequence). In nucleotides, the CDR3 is TGTGCCAGCAGAGGGGGGGGGCAGTATTTT. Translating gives CASRGGGQYF.

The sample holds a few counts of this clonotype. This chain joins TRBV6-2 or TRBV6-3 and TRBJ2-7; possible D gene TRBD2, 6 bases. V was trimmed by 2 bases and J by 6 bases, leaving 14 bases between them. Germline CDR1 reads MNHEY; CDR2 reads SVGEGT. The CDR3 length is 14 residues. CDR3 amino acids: CASSYNGGFGEQYV. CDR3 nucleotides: TGTGCCAGCAGTTACAACGGGGGATTCGGCGAGCAGTACGTC.

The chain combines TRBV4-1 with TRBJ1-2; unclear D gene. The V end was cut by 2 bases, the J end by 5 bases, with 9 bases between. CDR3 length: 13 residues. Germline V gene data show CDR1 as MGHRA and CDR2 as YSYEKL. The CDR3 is CASSQWQTYGYTF. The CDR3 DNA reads TGCGCCAGCAGCCAATGGCAGACTTATGGCTACACCTTC.

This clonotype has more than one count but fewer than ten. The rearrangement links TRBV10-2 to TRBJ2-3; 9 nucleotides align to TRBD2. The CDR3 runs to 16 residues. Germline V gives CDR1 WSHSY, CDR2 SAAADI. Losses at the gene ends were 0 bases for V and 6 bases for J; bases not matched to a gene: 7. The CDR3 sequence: CASSESAGGQADTQYF. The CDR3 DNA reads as TGCGCCAGCAGTGAGTCGGCGGGGGGGCAAGCGGATACGCAGTATTTT.

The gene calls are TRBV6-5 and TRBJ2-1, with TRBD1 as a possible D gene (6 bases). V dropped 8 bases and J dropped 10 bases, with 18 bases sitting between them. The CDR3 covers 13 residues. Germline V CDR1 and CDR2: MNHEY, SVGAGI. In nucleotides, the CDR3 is TGTGCCAGCGGGCCTTATGGACAGACCGAGCAGTTCTTC. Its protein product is CASGPYGQTEQFF.

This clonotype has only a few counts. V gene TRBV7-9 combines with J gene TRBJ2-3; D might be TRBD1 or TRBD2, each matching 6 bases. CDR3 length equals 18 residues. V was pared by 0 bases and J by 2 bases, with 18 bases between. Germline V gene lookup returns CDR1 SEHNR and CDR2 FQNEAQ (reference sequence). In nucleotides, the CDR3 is TGTGCCAGCAGCTTAGCTGGGGGGCTCCGGGAATCCACAGATACGCAGTATTTT. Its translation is CASSLAGGLRESTDTQYF.

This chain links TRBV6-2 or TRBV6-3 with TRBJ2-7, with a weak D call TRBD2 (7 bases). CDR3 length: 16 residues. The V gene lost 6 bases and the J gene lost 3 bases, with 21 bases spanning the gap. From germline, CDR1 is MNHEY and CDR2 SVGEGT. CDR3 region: CASRSIQGLTHYEQYV. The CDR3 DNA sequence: TGTGCCAGCAGATCCATACAGGGACTAACGCACTACGAGCAGTACGTC.

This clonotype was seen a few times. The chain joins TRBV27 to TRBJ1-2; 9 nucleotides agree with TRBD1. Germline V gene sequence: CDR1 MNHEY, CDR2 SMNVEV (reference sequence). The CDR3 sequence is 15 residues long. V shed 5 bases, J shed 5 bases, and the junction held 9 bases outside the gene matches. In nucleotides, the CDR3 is TGTGCCAGCAGTCGAGCCGGACAGGGGTATTATGGCTACACCTTC. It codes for CASSRAGQGYYGYTF.

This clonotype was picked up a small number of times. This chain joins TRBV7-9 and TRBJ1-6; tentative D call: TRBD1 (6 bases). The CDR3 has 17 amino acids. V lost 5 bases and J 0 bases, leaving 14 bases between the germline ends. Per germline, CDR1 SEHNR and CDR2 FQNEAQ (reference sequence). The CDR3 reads CASSIETGFSYNSPLHF. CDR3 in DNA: TGTGCCAGCAGCATCGAGACAGGTTTCTCCTATAATTCACCCCTCCACTTT. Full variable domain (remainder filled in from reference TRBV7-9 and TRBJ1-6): DTGVSQNPRHKITKRGQNVTFRCDPISEHNRLYWYRQTLGQGPEFLTYFQNEAQLEKSRLLSDRFSAERPKGSFSTLEIQRTEQGDSAMYLCASSIETGFSYNSPLHFGNGTRLTVT.

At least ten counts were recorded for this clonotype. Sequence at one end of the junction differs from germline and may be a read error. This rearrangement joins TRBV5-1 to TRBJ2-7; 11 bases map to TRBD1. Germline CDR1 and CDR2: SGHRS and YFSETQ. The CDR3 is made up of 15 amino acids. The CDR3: CASSLIGTGGYEQYF. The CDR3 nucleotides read TGTGCCAGCAGCTTAATCGGGACAGGGGGCTACGAGCAGTACTTC.

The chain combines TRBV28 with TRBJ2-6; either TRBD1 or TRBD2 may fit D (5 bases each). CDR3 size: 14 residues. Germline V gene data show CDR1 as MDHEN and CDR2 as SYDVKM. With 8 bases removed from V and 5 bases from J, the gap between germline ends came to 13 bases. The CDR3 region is CASRWQGRANVLTF. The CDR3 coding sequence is TGTGCCAGCCGCTGGCAGGGACGGGCCAACGTCCTGACTTTC.

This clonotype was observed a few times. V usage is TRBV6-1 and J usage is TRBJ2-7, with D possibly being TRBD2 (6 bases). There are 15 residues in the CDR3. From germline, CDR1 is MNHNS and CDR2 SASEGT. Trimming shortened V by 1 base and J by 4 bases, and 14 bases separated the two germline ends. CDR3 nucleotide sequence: TGTGCCAGCAGTGAAGAGAGTTTGGGACTTTACGAGCAGTACGTC. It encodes CASSEESLGLYEQYV.

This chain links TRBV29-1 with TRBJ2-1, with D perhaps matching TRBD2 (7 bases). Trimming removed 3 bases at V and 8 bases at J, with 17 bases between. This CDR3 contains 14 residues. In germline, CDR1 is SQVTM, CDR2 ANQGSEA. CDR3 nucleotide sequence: TGCAGCGTTGACCTACGGGGGGCTGGGGATGAGCAGTTCTTC. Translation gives CSVDLRGAGDEQFF.

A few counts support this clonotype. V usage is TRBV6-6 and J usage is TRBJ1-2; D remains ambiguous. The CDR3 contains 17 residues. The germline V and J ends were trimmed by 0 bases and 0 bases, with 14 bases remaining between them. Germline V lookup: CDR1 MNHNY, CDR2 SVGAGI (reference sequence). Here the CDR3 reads CASSYSIGNPANYGYTF. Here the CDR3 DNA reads TGTGCCAGCAGTTACTCGATTGGGAACCCAGCTAACTATGGCTACACCTTC.

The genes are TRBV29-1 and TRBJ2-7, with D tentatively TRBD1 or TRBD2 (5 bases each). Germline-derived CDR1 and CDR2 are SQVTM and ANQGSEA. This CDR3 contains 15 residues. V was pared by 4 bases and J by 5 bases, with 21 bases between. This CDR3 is CSVVSGVGDVNEQYF. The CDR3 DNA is TGCAGCGTTGTGTCCGGGGTAGGGGATGTGAACGAGCAGTACTTC.

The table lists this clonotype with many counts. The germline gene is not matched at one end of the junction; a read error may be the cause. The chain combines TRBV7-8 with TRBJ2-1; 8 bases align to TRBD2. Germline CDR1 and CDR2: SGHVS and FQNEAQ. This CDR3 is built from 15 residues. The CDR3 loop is CASSLAASGFNEQFF. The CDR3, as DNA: TGTGCCAGCAGCCTAGCTGCTAGCGGGTTCAATGAGCAGTTCTTC.